This TCR beta chain was sequenced for a study of blood T cell repertoires in COVID-19. TCRdb's copy holds only in-frame clones and misses some; the assay was immunoSEQ multiplex PCR. This sample has roughly 210,000 clones, with less than 90% found just once. The J segment lost 2 bases and the V segment lost 4 bases, leaving 12 bases of the junction unmatched. Per germline, CDR1 SGDLS and CDR2 YYNGEE. The CDR3 totals 17 residues. The J gene is TRBJ2-3, the V gene TRBV9; 8 nucleotides agree with TRBD2. Source material: peripheral blood. This TCR was recovered from a man aged 65 to 79 with acute or convalescent COVID-19. The CDR3 DNA is TGTGCCAGCAGCCCATTTCAACTAGCGGATTACACAGATACGCAGTATTTT. Translated, it gives CASSPFQLADYTDTQYF.